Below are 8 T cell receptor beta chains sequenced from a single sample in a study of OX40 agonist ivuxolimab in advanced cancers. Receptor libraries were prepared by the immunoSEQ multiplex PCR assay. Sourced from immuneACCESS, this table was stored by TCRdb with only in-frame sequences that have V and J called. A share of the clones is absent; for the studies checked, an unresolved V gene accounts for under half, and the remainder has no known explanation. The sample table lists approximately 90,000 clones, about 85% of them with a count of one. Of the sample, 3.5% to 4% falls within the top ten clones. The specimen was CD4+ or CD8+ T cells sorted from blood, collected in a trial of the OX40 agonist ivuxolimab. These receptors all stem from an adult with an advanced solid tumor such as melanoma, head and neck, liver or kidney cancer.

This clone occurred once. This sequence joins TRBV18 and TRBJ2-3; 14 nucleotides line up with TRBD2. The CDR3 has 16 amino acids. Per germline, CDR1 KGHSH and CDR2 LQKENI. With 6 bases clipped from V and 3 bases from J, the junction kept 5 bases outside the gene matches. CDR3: CASSPGTSGSTDTQYF. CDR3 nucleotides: TGTGCCAGCTCCCCCGGGACTAGCGGGAGTACAGATACGCAGTATTTT.

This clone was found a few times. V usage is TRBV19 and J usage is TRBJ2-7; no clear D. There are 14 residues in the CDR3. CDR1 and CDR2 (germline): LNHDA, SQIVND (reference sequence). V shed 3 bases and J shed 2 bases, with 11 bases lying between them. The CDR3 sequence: CASSIRDTTYEQYF. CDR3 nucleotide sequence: TGTGCCAGTAGTATCCGCGACACCACCTACGAGCAGTACTTC.

The CDR3 bases are TGTGCCAGCAGCCGTGGGCGGAGGAGGGATGAGCAGTTCTTC. Amino acids: CASSRGRRRDEQFF. The chain links TRBV7-3 to TRBJ2-1; a weak D match, TRBD2 (6 bases). The V gene's germline CDR1 is SGHTA and CDR2 FQGTGA. The CDR3 extends over 14 amino acids. The V end was cut by 5 bases, the J end by 8 bases, with 16 bases between.

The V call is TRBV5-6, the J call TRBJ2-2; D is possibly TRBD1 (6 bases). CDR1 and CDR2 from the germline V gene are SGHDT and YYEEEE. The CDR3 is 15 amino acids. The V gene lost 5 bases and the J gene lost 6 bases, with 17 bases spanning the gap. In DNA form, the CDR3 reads TGTGCCAGCAGGACAGGCTGGGGTAACGCCGGGGAGCTGTTTTTT. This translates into CASRTGWGNAGELFF.

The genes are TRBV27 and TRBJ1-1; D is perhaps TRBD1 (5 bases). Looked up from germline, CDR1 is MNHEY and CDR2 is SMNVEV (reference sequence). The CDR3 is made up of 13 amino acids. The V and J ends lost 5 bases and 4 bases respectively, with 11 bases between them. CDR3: CASSPGHFTEAFF. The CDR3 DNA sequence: TGTGCCAGCAGTCCCGGACACTTCACTGAAGCTTTCTTT.

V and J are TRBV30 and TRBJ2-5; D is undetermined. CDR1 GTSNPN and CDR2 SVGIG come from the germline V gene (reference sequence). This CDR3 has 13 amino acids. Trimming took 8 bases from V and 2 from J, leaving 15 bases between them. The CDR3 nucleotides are TGTGCCGGATCCCGGCAGCAGCAAGAGACCCAGTACTTC. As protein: CAGSRQQQETQYF.

CDR3 loop: CASSLAMDSYEQYF. The CDR3 DNA follows: TGTGCCAGCAGCTTGGCCATGGACAGCTACGAGCAGTACTTC. The chain links TRBV5-4 to TRBJ2-7; tentative D call: TRBD1 (6 bases). The CDR3 totals 14 residues. V lost 0 bases and J lost 3, with 10 bases in between. The germline CDR1 and CDR2 sequences are SGHNT and YYREEE (reference sequence).

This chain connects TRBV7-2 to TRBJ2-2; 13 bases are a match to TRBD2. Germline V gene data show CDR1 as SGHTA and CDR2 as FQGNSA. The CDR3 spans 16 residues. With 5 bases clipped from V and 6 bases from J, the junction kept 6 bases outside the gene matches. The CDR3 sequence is CASSAGLAGSPGELFF. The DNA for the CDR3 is TGTGCCAGCAGCGCGGGACTAGCGGGAAGTCCCGGGGAGCTGTTTTTT.